Described below is a single T cell receptor beta chain sequence and its context. This entry belongs to a study of blood T cell repertoires in COVID-19. Looking at the study overall: Sample material is recorded as cDNA or gDNA derived from T cells, B-cell-depleted T cells, or PBMCs.

Using immunoSEQ multiplex PCR, the repertoire was profiled, and TCRdb retains in-frame clones only, with some absent. The sample carries approximately 150,000 clones, over 75% recorded once. Germline values: CDR1 ENHRY, CDR2 SYGVKD. The V end lost 0 bases, the J end lost 2 bases, and 12 bases lay between the germline ends. CDR3 length: 16 residues. Participants, about 18 to 90 years old, spanned fewer than 30 US areas. Participants had their cohort set by participant-reported clinical history. The sequencing input was PBMCs or T cells enriched from blood (not recorded which). V and J are TRBV10-3 and TRBJ2-3; TRBD2 might be the D (5 bases). The sequence was collected from a man aged 40-49 years who had recovered from COVID-19. The DNA of the CDR3 is TGTGCCATCAGTGAGTCTCTGCGGGCGTACACAGATACGCAGTATTTT. It yields the protein CAISESLRAYTDTQYF.